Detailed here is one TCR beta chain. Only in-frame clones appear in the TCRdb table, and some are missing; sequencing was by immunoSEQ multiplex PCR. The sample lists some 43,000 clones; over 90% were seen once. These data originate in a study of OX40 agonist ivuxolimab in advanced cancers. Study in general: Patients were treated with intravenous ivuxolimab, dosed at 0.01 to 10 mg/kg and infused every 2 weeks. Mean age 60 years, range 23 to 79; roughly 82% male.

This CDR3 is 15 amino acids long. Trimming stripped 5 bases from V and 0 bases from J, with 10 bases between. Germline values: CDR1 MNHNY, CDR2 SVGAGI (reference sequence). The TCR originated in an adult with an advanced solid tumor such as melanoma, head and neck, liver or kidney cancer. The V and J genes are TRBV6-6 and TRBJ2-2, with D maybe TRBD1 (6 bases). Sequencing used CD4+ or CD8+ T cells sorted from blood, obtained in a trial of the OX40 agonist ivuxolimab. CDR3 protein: CASSRDRTNTGELFF. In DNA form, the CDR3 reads TGTGCCAGCAGTCGTGACAGGACGAACACCGGGGAGCTGTTTTTT.